This TCR beta chain stems from a study of CD8 T cells in ankylosing spondylitis. This clonotype was counted many times. What it binds is unknown. Whole-study findings and limits: Previously reported in reactive arthritis synovial fluid and blood were some of the motif variants. A motif in TCR beta, a set of eight highly homologous variants, appeared characteristic of ankylosing spondylitis blood. Disease-linked clones had a CD8+ phenotype and relatively low frequency in peripheral blood.

Quantitative barcoded 5'-RACE was used to prepare TCR beta libraries. Each CDR3 protein is one row after TCRdb ran MiXCR on the 5' RACE reads. The repertoire holds under 300,000 distinct CDR3 sequences, with around 9.1% as singletons. Sequencing used blood, either unsorted or a sorted T cell fraction (not recorded which). This TCR was sampled from a male donor with ankylosing spondylitis or in good health (not recorded which).

In nucleotides, the CDR3 is TGTGCCAGCAGCTCTTCCACTAGCGGGATAGATACGCAGTATTTT. Residues: CASSSSTSGIDTQYF. This chain connects TRBV12-3 or TRBV12-4 to TRBJ2-3; TRBD2 aligns across 10 bases. The trim removed 6 bases at V and 5 bases at J, leaving 8 bases unmatched. This CDR3 spans 15 amino acids.